Following are 3 T cell receptor beta chains from one sample sequenced in a study of cytomegalovirus exposure and HLA in healthy donors. It was with 60 Vbeta and 13 Jbeta primers that the PCR ran. Produced via immunoSEQ multiplex PCR; TCRdb's table is partial and in-frame only. The sample has 50,000 to 60,000 clones, approximately 80% seen once. Sequenced material: PBMCs. Receptors originate from a female donor in good health and CMV-seronegative.

This clone appeared a few times. The chain recombines TRBV19 with TRBJ1-2; tentatively, D is TRBD1 (6 bases). Germline-derived CDR1 and CDR2 are LNHDA and SQIVND (reference sequence). The germline V and J ends were trimmed by 3 bases and 1 base, with 15 bases remaining between them. The length of the CDR3 is 16 residues. CDR3 sequence (DNA): TGTGCCAGTAGTATCCTACAGGGTAGCTTTAACTATGGCTACACCTTC. Translated: CASSILQGSFNYGYTF.

This clone has just a few counts. V is TRBV14 and J is TRBJ2-3; 7 nucleotides match TRBD1. The CDR3 consists of 18 residues. The V gene end was trimmed by 0 bases and the J gene end by 0 bases; junction bases not matched to a gene: 9. Germline loops: CDR1 SGHDN, CDR2 FVKESK. CDR3 sequence (DNA): TGTGCCAGCAGCCAAGAAGGGGGCTGGACGGTTAGCACAGATACGCAGTATTTT. This sequence encodes CASSQEGGWTVSTDTQYF.

The chain combines TRBV7-9 with TRBJ2-5, with a weak D call TRBD1 (5 bases). V was shortened by 1 base and J by 5 bases, with 11 bases between the two germline ends. CDR1 is SEHNR, CDR2 FQNEAQ, per germline (reference sequence). The CDR3 totals 14 residues. In DNA, the CDR3 is TGTGCCAGCAGCTTAGGAATGGGGCGGGAGACCCAGTACTTC. This codes for CASSLGMGRETQYF.